This T cell receptor beta chain was found in a study of cytomegalovirus exposure and HLA in healthy donors. With V trimmed by 0 bases and J by 7 bases, 5 bases remained unmatched. This CDR3 is built from 15 residues. The germline CDR1 and CDR2 sequences are LNHNV and YYDKDF (reference sequence). PCR primers comprised 60 Vbeta and 13 Jbeta primers. Sequencing was performed with immunoSEQ multiplex PCR; in TCRdb, only in-frame clones are kept and a portion is missing. Among roughly 150,000 clones listed, 73% were seen once. The origin of this receptor is a woman under 30 in good health and CMV-seropositive. The sample consisted of PBMCs. The chain links TRBV15 to TRBJ2-7, with 11 positions matching TRBD1. CDR3 sequence (DNA): TGTGCCACCAGCAGAGACGGACAGGGGGCGTGGGAGCAGTACTTC. It encodes CATSRDGQGAWEQYF.